This TCR beta chain is from a study of T cell repertoires in cytomegalovirus infection. Study-wide background: It can be stated that public TCR beta signatures indicated CMV infection as well as a matching HLA type. Overall study findings and caveats: Across the ex vivo response, the dominant clonotypes were HLA-C-restricted CMV-specific TCR beta clonotypes. CMV carriers with the relevant HLA were identified by cumulative public TCR beta family frequency.

TCRdb called the reads again in MiXCR, with one record for every CDR3 protein. The top ten hold 6.5% to 10% of the sample, which has nearly 650,000 distinct CDR3 sequences, roughly a quarter seen once. About this clonotype itself: Antigen unknown. Relative to the germline gene, one junction end is altered; a read error may explain this.

The germline V gene encodes CDR1 MGHRA and CDR2 YSYEKL. The CDR3 extends over 15 amino acids. The receptor was isolated from a human donor in good health (CMV status not recorded). Some clones in this sample may be carry-over from other donors' samples. Specimen: CD8+ T cells from PBMCs. The genes are TRBV4-1 and TRBJ1-1, with a weak D call TRBD1 (5 bases). The CDR3 DNA is TGCGCCAACAGCCAAGACAGCCTCGCTGCCACTGAAGCTTTCTTT. This codes for CANSQDSLAATEAFF.